This paragraph reports one T cell receptor (beta chain). Individuals drawn from 24 US areas were roughly 18 to 95 years old. Recovered status in Cohort 3 required two negative PCRs, clearance, or symptom resolution. Sequencing used immunoSEQ multiplex PCR; TCRdb keeps in-frame clones, though not all of them. The sample shows about 480,000 clones, 70% to 90% of them seen only once. There are 18 residues in the CDR3. Germline-derived CDR1 and CDR2 are SGHNT and YENEEA. Unmatched junction bases numbered 12, after V lost 5 bases and J lost 1 base. The data stem from a study of blood T cell repertoires in COVID-19. Overall study: From T cells, B-cell-depleted T cells, or PBMCs came the material, which was cDNA or gDNA.

The receptor was derived from a woman aged 40 to 50 who had recovered from COVID-19. The chain carries TRBV11-3 and TRBJ2-5, with 11 nucleotides matching TRBD1. Sample: PBMCs or T cells enriched from blood (not recorded which). The CDR3 here is CASSTPDRGLLGQETQYF. The CDR3 DNA is TGTGCCAGCAGCACCCCGGACAGGGGGCTCTTGGGCCAAGAGACCCAGTACTTC. The full variable domain, in which reference TRBV11-3 and TRBJ2-5 provide the parts outside the CDR3, is EAGVVQSPRYKIIEKKQPVAFWCNPISGHNTLYWYLQNLGQGPELLIRYENEEAVDDSQLPKDRFSAERLKGVDSTLKIQPAELGDSAVYLCASSTPDRGLLGQETQYFGPGTRLLVL.